This passage covers 22 T cell receptor beta chains from one sample sequenced in a study of CD4+ T cells in melanoma. This table comes from immunoSEQ multiplex PCR, and its TCRdb copy is limited to in-frame clones, with some not included. Of 45,000 or so clones listed, 80% to 90% are singletons. The sequenced sample was peripheral blood. The source of these receptors is a human donor with melanoma.

Here the CDR3 DNA reads TGTGCCAGCAGCCAAGAGCTAGCGGGGGCTTTAGAGACCCAGTACTTC. The encoded protein is CASSQELAGALETQYF. The chain recombines TRBV4-2 with TRBJ2-5; 10 bases map to TRBD2. CDR1 is LGHNA, CDR2 YNFKEQ, per germline. With 0 bases clipped from V and 4 bases from J, the junction kept 5 bases outside the gene matches. This CDR3 comprises 16 residues.

This clone was seen only once. This chain joins TRBV4-1 and TRBJ2-7; 7 positions agree with TRBD1. Germline CDR1 and CDR2: MGHRA and YSYEKL. Losses at the gene ends were 5 bases for V and 4 bases for J; bases not matched to a gene: 8. The CDR3 loop spans 14 amino acids. In nucleotides, the CDR3 is TGCGCCAGCAGCGCCCGGGACAGTGGTTACGAGCAGTACTTC. It specifies CASSARDSGYEQYF.

This chain joins TRBV7-3 and TRBJ2-7; 9 nucleotides line up with TRBD2. Germline assignment: CDR1 SGHTA and CDR2 FQGTGA. CDR3 length equals 15 residues. Losses at the gene ends were 2 bases for V and 2 bases for J; bases not matched to a gene: 4. CDR3 amino acids: CASSLRAGGTYEQYF. For the CDR3, the DNA is TGTGCCAGCAGCTTACGGGCGGGGGGGACCTACGAGCAGTACTTC. Using reference TRBV7-3 and TRBJ2-7 for the parts outside the CDR3, the full variable domain is GAGVSQTPSNKVTEKGKYVELRCDPISGHTALYWYRQSLGQGPEFLIYFQGTGAADDSGLPNDRFFAVRPEGSVSTLKIQRTERGDSAVYLCASSLRAGGTYEQYFGPGTRLTVT.

V is TRBV7-2 and J is TRBJ2-2; tentatively, D is TRBD1 (6 bases). Germline loops: CDR1 SGHTA, CDR2 FQGNSA. There are 14 residues in the CDR3. Trimming shortened V by 8 bases and J by 3 bases, and 13 bases separated the two germline ends. CDR3 nucleotide sequence: TGTGCCAGCGGCCGGGACACTTACACCGGGGAGCTGTTTTTT. Translating it yields CASGRDTYTGELFF.

V gene TRBV28 combines with J gene TRBJ2-3, with D possibly being TRBD1 (6 bases). Germline V lookup: CDR1 MDHEN, CDR2 SYDVKM. The CDR3 contains 15 residues. The V end lost 5 bases, the J end lost 1 base, and 13 bases lay between the germline ends. The DNA of the CDR3 is TGTGCCAGCAGTCACAGGGATTTCGGCACAGATACGCAGTATTTT. Translated, it gives CASSHRDFGTDTQYF.

This sequence joins TRBV6-5 and TRBJ1-2; TRBD1 matches 8 bases. The CDR3 length is 14 residues. CDR1 and CDR2 (germline): MNHEY, SVGAGI. V dropped 7 bases and J dropped 7; count of bases not matched to a gene: 11. CDR3 residues: CASKIDRGSSGYTF. CDR3 nucleotides: TGTGCCAGCAAGATTGACAGGGGATCATCTGGCTACACCTTC.

The rearrangement uses TRBV30 and TRBJ2-3, with TRBD2 matching 9 bases. CDR3 length: 17 amino acids. Germline V CDR1 and CDR2: GTSNPN, SVGIG (reference sequence). Trimming cost V 4 bases and J 2 bases; bases outside gene matches: 13. The CDR3 bases are TGTGCCTGGACACGCGGCGGGGGGGCCTCGGTCACAGATACGCAGTATTTT. Amino acids: CAWTRGGGASVTDTQYF.

The V and J genes are TRBV7-9 and TRBJ2-3; D is undetermined. This CDR3 is built from 10 residues. Trimming stripped 0 bases from V and 8 bases from J, with 0 bases between. Germline V gives CDR1 SEHNR, CDR2 FQNEAQ (reference sequence). The CDR3 protein is CASSLATQYF. The CDR3 bases are TGTGCCAGCAGCTTAGCTACGCAGTATTTT.

This chain joins TRBV15 and TRBJ1-4; D is uncertain. Per germline, CDR1 LNHNV and CDR2 YYDKDF (reference sequence). The CDR3 is 15 amino acids. Trimming pared 1 base from V and 0 bases from J, leaving 6 bases between. The CDR3 sequence: CATSRVLATNEKLFF. CDR3 bases: TGTGCCACCAGCAGAGTACTTGCAACTAATGAAAAACTGTTTTTT. Full variable domain (remainder filled in from reference TRBV15 and TRBJ1-4): DAMVIQNPRYQVTQFGKPVTLSCSQTLNHNVMYWYQQKSSQAPKLLFHYYDKDFNNEADTPDNFQSRRPNTSFCFLDIRSPGLGDTAMYLCATSRVLATNEKLFFGSGTQLSVL.

The J gene is TRBJ1-2, the V gene TRBV5-6, with D unresolved. The CDR3 has 13 residues. Per the germline V gene, CDR1 is SGHDT and CDR2 is YYEEEE. The germline V and J ends were trimmed by 4 bases and 2 bases, with 9 bases remaining between them. CDR3 sequence reads: CASSREQNYGYTF. CDR3 sequence (DNA): TGTGCCAGCAGCCGAGAGCAGAACTATGGCTACACCTTC.

The V gene is TRBV29-1, the J gene TRBJ2-2; D uncertain. In germline, CDR1 is SQVTM, CDR2 ANQGSEA. This CDR3 region has 13 residues. V was pared by 3 bases and J by 6 bases, with 11 bases between. The chain's CDR3 is CSVEWQSPGELFF. The CDR3 DNA reads as TGCAGCGTTGAGTGGCAGTCCCCCGGGGAGCTGTTTTTT.

The chain couples TRBV4-1 to TRBJ1-1, with D unclear. Germline values: CDR1 MGHRA, CDR2 YSYEKL. V was shortened by 1 base and J by 7 bases, with 4 bases between the two germline ends. This CDR3 region has 11 residues. DNA of the CDR3: TGCGCCAGCAGCCAAGGAATTGAAGCTTTCTTT. It yields the protein CASSQGIEAFF.

This clone was seen a few times. The chain employs TRBV6-1 and TRBJ1-4; 10 nucleotides line up with TRBD1. The CDR3 runs to 15 residues. V shed 6 bases, J shed 8 bases, and the junction held 9 bases outside the gene matches. Germline V gives CDR1 MNHNS, CDR2 SASEGT. The CDR3 region has the DNA TGTGCCAGCAGCCGAGACGGGACAGGGGCCGAAAAACTGTTTTTT. It codes for CASSRDGTGAEKLFF.

This clone was recorded only once. This rearrangement joins TRBV6-1 to TRBJ2-7; D not resolved. Between the trimmed V and J ends, which lost 4 bases and 2 bases, there was a span of 9 bases. CDR3 length equals 13 residues. Per germline, CDR1 MNHNS and CDR2 SASEGT. The CDR3 here is CASSGLLPYEQYF. The CDR3 nucleotides are TGTGCCAGCAGTGGGCTACTTCCCTACGAGCAGTACTTC.

The gene calls are TRBV7-9 and TRBJ2-3, with a tentative D call TRBD2 (6 bases). The CDR3 covers 16 residues. V lost 5 bases, J lost 0 bases, and 15 bases lay in between. Germline lookup yields CDR1 SEHNR and CDR2 FQNEAQ (reference sequence). CDR3: CASSITLAVSTDTQYF. CDR3 sequence (DNA): TGTGCCAGCAGCATAACCTTAGCGGTTAGCACAGATACGCAGTATTTT.

The chain combines TRBV7-9 with TRBJ2-7; D is ambiguous. Trimming took off 3 bases at V and 2 bases at J, with 11 bases between the two ends. Looked up from germline, CDR1 is SEHNR and CDR2 is FQNEAQ (reference sequence). CDR3 length: 14 residues. The CDR3 region is CASSLGELTYEQYF. CDR3 nucleotide sequence: TGTGCCAGCAGCTTGGGCGAACTTACCTACGAGCAGTACTTC. The whole variable domain, filled in from reference TRBV7-9 and TRBJ2-7, reads DTGVSQNPRHKITKRGQNVTFRCDPISEHNRLYWYRQTLGQGPEFLTYFQNEAQLEKSRLLSDRFSAERPKGSFSTLEIQRTEQGDSAMYLCASSLGELTYEQYFGPGTRLTVT.

The chain carries TRBV18 and TRBJ1-2; D not resolved. V lost 2 bases to trimming and J lost 2 bases, with 12 bases between them. There are 15 residues in the CDR3. The V gene's germline CDR1 is KGHSH and CDR2 LQKENI. The CDR3 is CASSPDLSLNYGYTF. The CDR3 DNA reads TGTGCCAGCTCACCAGATCTTTCACTAAACTATGGCTACACCTTC.

J is TRBJ1-2 and V is TRBV5-1; no reliable D call. V lost 0 bases, J lost 5 bases, and 14 bases lay in between. Germline V gene sequence: CDR1 SGHRS, CDR2 YFSETQ. The CDR3 contains 15 residues. CDR3: CASSLGDRQVYGYTF. CDR3 coding DNA: TGCGCCAGCAGCTTGGGGGATCGACAAGTATATGGCTACACCTTC.

The chain joins TRBV19 to TRBJ2-1, with unresolved D. The CDR3 runs to 12 residues. Germline V gives CDR1 LNHDA, CDR2 SQIVND (reference sequence). The V end was cut by 10 bases, the J end by 3 bases, with 10 bases between. The CDR3 sequence: CATSMRYNEQFF. The CDR3 DNA is TGTGCCACCTCCATGCGCTACAATGAGCAGTTCTTC. The full variable domain, in which reference TRBV19 and TRBJ2-1 provide the parts outside the CDR3, is DGGITQSPKYLFRKEGQNVTLSCEQNLNHDAMYWYRQDPGQGLRLIYYSQIVNDFQKGDIAEGYSVSREKKESFPLTVTSAQKNPTAFYLCATSMRYNEQFFGPGTRLTVL.

V gene TRBV15 combines with J gene TRBJ1-2; no clear D. Trimming took 0 bases from V and 2 from J, leaving 7 bases between them. Germline CDR1 is LNHNV and CDR2 is YYDKDF (reference sequence). CDR3 length: 14 residues. The DNA of the CDR3 is TGTGCCACCAGCAGAGATCAACGGAACTATGGCTACACCTTC. Protein sequence: CATSRDQRNYGYTF.

This clone has only a few counts. J is TRBJ2-5 and V is TRBV4-1; possible D gene TRBD1, 5 bases. Trimming cost V 0 bases and J 4 bases, with 24 bases left between them. Per germline, CDR1 MGHRA and CDR2 YSYEKL. This CDR3 is built from 19 residues. CDR3 region: CASSQDLLGRLLGVETQYF. The CDR3 region has the DNA TGCGCCAGCAGCCAAGATCTTTTGGGGCGTTTACTTGGAGTAGAGACCCAGTACTTC.

The chain recombines TRBV2 with TRBJ2-7; D possibly matches TRBD1 or TRBD2 (6 bases each). The CDR3 loop spans 13 amino acids. V gave up 7 bases and J gave up 0 bases, with 10 bases separating them. Germline-derived CDR1 and CDR2 are SNHLY and FYNNEI. CDR3 sequence: CASNEGGSYEQYF. The DNA of the CDR3 is TGTGCCAGCAATGAGGGGGGCTCCTACGAGCAGTACTTC. The full variable domain, in which reference TRBV2 and TRBJ2-7 provide the parts outside the CDR3, is EPEVTQTPSHQVTQMGQEVILRCVPISNHLYFYWYRQILGQKVEFLVSFYNNEISEKSEIFDDQFSVERPDGSNFTLKIRSTKLEDSAMYFCASNEGGSYEQYFGPGTRLTVT.